There are a few counts of the clone carrying this TCR beta chain. What it recognizes is unknown. The sample originates from a study of beta chain features in type 1 diabetes. General study points: Type 1 diabetes patients had moderately but significantly shorter TCRB CDR3s in all four CD4+ subsets. Shorter templates might be favored by PCR, equally in patients and controls.

Purity of each sorted population was above 98%. cDNA synthesis used the whole RNA isolate, giving expressed TCRB sequences. Clones were read by immunoSEQ multiplex PCR, and TCRdb kept only the in-frame ones, dropping some. The sample has roughly 220,000 clones; 16% are singletons. The sequenced sample consisted of naive CD4+ T cells from blood. The sequence was obtained from a man aged 25-45 years with type 1 diabetes.

In nucleotides, the CDR3 is TGTGCCAGCAGCTTGGGAGGGCCACAAGAGACCCAGTACTTC. Translated: CASSLGGPQETQYF. V gene TRBV5-4 combines with J gene TRBJ2-5, with a possible D match to TRBD2 (5 bases). The V and J ends lost 0 bases and 2 bases respectively, with 8 bases between them. Germline values: CDR1 SGHNT, CDR2 YYREEE (reference sequence). This CDR3 spans 14 amino acids.